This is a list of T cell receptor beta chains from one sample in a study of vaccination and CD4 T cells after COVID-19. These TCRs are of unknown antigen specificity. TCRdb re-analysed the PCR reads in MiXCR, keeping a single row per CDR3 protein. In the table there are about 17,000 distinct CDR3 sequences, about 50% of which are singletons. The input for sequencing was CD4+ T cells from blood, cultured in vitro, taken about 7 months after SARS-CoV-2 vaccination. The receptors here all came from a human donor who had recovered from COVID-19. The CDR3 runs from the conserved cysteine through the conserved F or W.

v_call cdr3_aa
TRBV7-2 CASSLGGTEYNSPLHF
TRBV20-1 CSARGGWVYEQYF
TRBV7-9 CASSLKQGRWETQYF
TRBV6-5 CASSLTGVGNQPQHF
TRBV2 CASRMGRGTYEQYF
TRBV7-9 CASSLGSAQYF
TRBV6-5 CASSYSAYNSPLHF
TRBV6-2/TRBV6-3 CASTGLANEQFF
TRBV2 CASSGGTGAYEQYF
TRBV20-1 CSAKTGTYEQYF
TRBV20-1 CSARVIGALAKNIQYF
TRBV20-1 CSAGGGTAFPGQFF
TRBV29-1 CSGVGENTEAFF
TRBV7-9 CASSLVGGAKNIQYF
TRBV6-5 CASSYVAGAEYEQYF
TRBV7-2 CASSLARSYEQYF
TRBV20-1 CSATTSGGTDTQYF
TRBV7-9 CASRAGQANTEAFF
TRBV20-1 CSATRTSGGTDTQYF
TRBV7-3 CASSLKAGWGTEAFF
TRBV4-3 CASSPLEGSPSGANVLTF
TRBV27 CASRTLALDTGELFF
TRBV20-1 CSARDPHRSSYNSPLHF
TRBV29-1 CSVARQGGETQYF
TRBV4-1 CASSRTRAQPNEQYF
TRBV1 CTSSDTEEGGSLYEQYF
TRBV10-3 CAIRDGERYNEQFF
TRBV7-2 CASSLYFATGGHQETQYF
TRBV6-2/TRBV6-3 CASSQGQPQHF
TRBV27 CASSLSPTSGGTNYGYTF
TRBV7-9 CASHGLENNEQFF
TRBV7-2 CASSSSGTTNTGELFF
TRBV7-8 CASSPRAYSGNTIYF
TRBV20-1 CSALDRGGPGTEAFF
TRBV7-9 CASSLIGTMKYF
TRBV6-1 CASWTGNYGYTF
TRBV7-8 CASSPDSATYGYTF
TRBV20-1 CSARGGHGQETQYF
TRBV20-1 CSAVAGTSSYNEQFF
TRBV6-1 CASSELRTGELFF
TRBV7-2 CASSLEGGAPTQYF
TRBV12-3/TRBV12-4 CASRARGVEQFF
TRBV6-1 CASRTGTGYVSGANVLTF
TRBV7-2 CASSRNTENTEAFF
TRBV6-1 CASIPRGGNTIYF
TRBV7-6 CASSLHWSGELFF
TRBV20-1 CSARRREGNSPLHF
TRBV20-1 CSARGGADTGELFF
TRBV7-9 CASSQGGTVNPDTQYF
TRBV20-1 CSASRGPTELFF
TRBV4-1 CASSQLLSLRRPPAWQGNYGYTF
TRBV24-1 CATIGQGAGLNTEAFF
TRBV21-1 CASSIHRDRGYGYTF
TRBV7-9 CASSSYGFGTEAFF
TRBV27 CASSPHGAGSYEQYF
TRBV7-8 CASSLSAYEQYF
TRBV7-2 CASSLVLAGPIQYF
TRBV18 CASSPSADTQYF
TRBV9 CASSLLAVPYNEQFF